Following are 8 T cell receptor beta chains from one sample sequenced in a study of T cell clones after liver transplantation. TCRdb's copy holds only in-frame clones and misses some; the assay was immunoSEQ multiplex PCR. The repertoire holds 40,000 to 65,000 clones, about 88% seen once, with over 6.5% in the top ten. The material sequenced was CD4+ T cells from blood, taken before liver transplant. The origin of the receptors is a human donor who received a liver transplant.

CDR3 DNA sequence: TGTGCCAGCAGCTCTCCCACGGTGACGCGAGATACGCAGTATTTT. Protein: CASSSPTVTRDTQYF. The chain uses TRBV11-1 and TRBJ2-3; D is unclear. Trimming took 4 bases from V and 5 from J, leaving 16 bases between them. The CDR3 spans 15 residues. The V gene's germline CDR1 is SGHAT and CDR2 FQDESV (reference sequence).

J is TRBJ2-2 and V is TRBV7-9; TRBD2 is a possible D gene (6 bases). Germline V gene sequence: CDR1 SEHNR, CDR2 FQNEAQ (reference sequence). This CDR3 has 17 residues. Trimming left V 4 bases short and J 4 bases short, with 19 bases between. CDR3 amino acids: CASSSALGLEGTGELFF. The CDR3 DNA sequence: TGTGCCAGCAGCTCCGCTTTGGGACTGGAAGGCACCGGGGAGCTGTTTTTT.

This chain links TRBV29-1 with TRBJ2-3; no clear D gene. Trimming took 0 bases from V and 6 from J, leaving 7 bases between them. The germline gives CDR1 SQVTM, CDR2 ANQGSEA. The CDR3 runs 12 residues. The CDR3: CSVEELLDTQYF. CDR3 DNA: TGCAGCGTTGAAGAGCTACTTGATACGCAGTATTTT.

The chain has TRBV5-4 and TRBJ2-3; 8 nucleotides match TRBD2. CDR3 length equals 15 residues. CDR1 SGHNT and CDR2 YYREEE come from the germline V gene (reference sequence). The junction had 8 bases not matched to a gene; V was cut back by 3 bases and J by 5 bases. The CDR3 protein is CASSWTGGRKDTQYF. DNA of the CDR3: TGTGCCAGCAGCTGGACGGGGGGGCGTAAAGATACGCAGTATTTT.

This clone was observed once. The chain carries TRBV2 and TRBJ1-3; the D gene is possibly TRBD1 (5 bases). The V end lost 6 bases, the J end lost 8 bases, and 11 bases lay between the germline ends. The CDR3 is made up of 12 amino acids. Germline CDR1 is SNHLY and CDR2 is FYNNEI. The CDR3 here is CASRVDSDTIYF. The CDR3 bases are TGTGCCAGCAGGGTTGACAGTGACACCATATATTTT. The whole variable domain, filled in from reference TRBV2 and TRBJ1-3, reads EPEVTQTPSHQVTQMGQEVILRCVPISNHLYFYWYRQILGQKVEFLVSFYNNEISEKSEIFDDQFSVERPDGSNFTLKIRSTKLEDSAMYFCASRVDSDTIYFGEGSWLTVV.

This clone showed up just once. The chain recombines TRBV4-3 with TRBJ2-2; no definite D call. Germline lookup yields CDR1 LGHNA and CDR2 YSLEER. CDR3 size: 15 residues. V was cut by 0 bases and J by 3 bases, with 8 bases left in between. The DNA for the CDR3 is TGCGCCAGCAGCCAAGACGGGCCGGACACCGGGGAGCTGTTTTTT. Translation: CASSQDGPDTGELFF.

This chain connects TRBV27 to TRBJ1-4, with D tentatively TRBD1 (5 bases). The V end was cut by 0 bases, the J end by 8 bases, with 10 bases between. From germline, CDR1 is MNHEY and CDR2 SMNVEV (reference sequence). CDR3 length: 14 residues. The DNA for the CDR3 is TGTGCCAGCAGTTTATCCAGGGAAGGAGAAAAACTGTTTTTT. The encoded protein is CASSLSREGEKLFF.

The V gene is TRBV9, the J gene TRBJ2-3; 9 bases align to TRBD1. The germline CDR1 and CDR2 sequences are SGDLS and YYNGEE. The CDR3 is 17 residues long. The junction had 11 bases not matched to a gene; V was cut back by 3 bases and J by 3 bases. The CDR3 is CASSGGRTGGWTDTQYF. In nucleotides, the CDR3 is TGTGCCAGCAGCGGAGGGCGTACAGGGGGCTGGACAGATACGCAGTATTTT. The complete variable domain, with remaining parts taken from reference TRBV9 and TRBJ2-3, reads DSGVTQTPKHLITATGQRVTLRCSPRSGDLSVYWYQQSLDQGLQFLIQYYNGEERAKGNILERFSAQQFPDLHSELNLSSLELGDSALYFCASSGGRTGGWTDTQYFGPGTRLTVL.